This T cell receptor (beta chain) was recovered during a study of blood T cell repertoires in COVID-19 (dated by TCRdb to about 2020). Study-level background: Collaborator samples came from the United States, Italy and Spain and covered acute and convalescent phases of COVID-19. The prospective study material was composed of cDNA or gDNA derived from T cells, B-cell-depleted T cells, or PBMCs. The dataset comprised deeply sampled blood TCRbeta repertoires from subjects exposed to, actively infected with, or recovered from COVID-19. The repertoires were made available in a free public database intended to serve as a resource for research on the immune response to SARS-CoV-2. Samples were obtained from the ongoing ImmuneRACE study (first 160 participants) and from 1,254 subjects provided by 6 global collaborators. A de-identified subject ID, COVID-19 status, age in years and sex were almost always included in the sample metadata. Where available, HLA class I and class II types were taken from metadata supplied by the sample provider and were not determined by assay-based typing. Overall results and qualifications from the work: Clinical and demographic metadata were provided uncurated, with the amount varying by source and participant.

Collaborating institutions collected whole blood in K2EDTA tubes following their own protocols. For TCRbeta analysis, collaborators shipped samples as frozen whole blood, isolated PBMCs, or DNA extracted from either of those sample types. The immunoSEQ Assay, a bias-controlled multiplex PCR, was used to amplify TCRbeta CDR3 regions from genomic DNA. Per the original workflow: Nucleated cell counts per sample were estimated from amplification of reference gene primers within the assay. To quantify the absolute abundance of each unique TCRbeta CDR3 rearrangement, sequence reads were collapsed and filtered. For each sample, productive Simpson clonality was calculated as the square root of Simpson's diversity index over productive rearrangements. Not all clones reach the TCRdb copy of this immuneACCESS table, which keeps in-frame sequences only. Checked studies attribute under half of the gap to unresolved V genes and leave the rest unexplained. That table supplies the V and J calls and clone size; D and trimming were determined from the DNA. The sample table records 65,000 to 90,000 clones; 80% to 90% of these occur just once. The ten largest clones take up approximately 11% of the sample.

This clone was counted once. No cognate antigen has been identified for it. Nothing much larger sits one base from this clone, and base qualities are not available. The CDR3 has 13 amino acids, counting the end cysteine and phenylalanine. The CDR3 DNA has 39 bases and is translated from base 1. The germline V gene yields MDHEN for CDR1 and SYDVKM for CDR2. The junction shows trimming of 9 bases on V and 5 bases on J, plus 14 bases between the germline ends. The specimen was peripheral blood. The sequence came from a young woman with acute or convalescent COVID-19. The chain links TRBV28 with TRBJ1-5; the D gene is possibly TRBD1, with 6 bases matching. The nucleotides are TGTGCCAGTAGCTGGGGGCTTGATCAGCCCCAGCATTTT. It encodes CASSWGLDQPQHF.